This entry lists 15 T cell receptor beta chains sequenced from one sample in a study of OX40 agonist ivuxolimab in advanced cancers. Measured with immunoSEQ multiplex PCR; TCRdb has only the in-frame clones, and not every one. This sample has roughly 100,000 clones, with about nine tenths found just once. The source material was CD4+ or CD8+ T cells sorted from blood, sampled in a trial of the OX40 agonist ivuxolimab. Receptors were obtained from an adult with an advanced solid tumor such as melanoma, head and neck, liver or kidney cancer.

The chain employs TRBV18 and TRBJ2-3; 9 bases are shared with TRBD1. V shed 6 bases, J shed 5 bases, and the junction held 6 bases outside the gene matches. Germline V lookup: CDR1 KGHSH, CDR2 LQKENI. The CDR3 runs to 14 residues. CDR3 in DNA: TGTGCCAGCTCGGCTGGACAGGGGATAGATACGCAGTATTTT. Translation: CASSAGQGIDTQYF.

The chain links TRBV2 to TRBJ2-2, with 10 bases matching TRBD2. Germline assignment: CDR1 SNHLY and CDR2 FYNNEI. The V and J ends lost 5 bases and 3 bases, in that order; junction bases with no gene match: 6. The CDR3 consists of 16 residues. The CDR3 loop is CASSLLAGAYTGELFF. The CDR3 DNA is TGTGCCAGCAGTCTCCTAGCGGGGGCCTACACCGGGGAGCTGTTTTTT. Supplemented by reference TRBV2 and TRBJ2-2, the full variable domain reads EPEVTQTPSHQVTQMGQEVILRCVPISNHLYFYWYRQILGQKVEFLVSFYNNEISEKSEIFDDQFSVERPDGSNFTLKIRSTKLEDSAMYFCASSLLAGAYTGELFFGEGSRLTVL.

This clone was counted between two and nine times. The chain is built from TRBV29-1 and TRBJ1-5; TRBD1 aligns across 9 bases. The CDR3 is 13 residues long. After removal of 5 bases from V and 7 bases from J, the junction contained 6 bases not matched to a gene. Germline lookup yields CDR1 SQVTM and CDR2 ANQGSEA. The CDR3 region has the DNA TGCAGCGTTACAGGGGGCGCAGGGCAGCCCCAGCATTTT. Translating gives CSVTGGAGQPQHF.

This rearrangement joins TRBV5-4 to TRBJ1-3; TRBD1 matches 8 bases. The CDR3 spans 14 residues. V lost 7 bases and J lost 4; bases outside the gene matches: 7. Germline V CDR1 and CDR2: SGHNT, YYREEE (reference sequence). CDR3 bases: TGTGCCAGCTCCTACAGGGGGTCAGGAAACACCATATATTTT. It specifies CASSYRGSGNTIYF.

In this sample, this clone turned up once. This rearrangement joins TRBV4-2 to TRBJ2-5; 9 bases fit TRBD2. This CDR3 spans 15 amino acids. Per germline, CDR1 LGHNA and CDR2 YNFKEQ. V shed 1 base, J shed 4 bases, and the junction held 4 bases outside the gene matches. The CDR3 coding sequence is TGTGCCAGCAGCCAAGGGAGCGGGGGGACAGAGACCCAGTACTTC. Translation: CASSQGSGGTETQYF.

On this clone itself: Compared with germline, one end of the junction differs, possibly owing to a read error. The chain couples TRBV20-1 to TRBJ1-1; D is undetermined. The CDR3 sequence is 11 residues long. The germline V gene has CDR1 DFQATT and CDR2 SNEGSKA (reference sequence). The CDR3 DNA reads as TGCAGTGCCAGAGAGTATGCTGAAGCTTTCTTT. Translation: CSAREYAEAFF.

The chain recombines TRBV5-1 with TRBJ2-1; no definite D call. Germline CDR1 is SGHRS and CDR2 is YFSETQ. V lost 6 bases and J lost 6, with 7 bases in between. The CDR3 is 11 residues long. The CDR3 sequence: CASTKGNEQFF. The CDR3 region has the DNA TGCGCCAGCACGAAGGGCAATGAGCAGTTCTTC.

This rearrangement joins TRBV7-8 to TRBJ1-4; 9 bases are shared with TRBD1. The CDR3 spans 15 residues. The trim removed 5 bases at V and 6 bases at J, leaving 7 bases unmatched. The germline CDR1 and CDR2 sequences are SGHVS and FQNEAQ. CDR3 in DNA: TGTGCCAGCAGCACAGGGGGCAGGGAAGATGAAAAACTGTTTTTT. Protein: CASSTGGREDEKLFF.

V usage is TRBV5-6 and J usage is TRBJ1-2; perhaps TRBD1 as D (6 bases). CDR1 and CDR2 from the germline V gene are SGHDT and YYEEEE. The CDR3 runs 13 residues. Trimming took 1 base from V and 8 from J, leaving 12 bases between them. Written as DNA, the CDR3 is TGTGCCAGCAGCTTGTGGGGGCCTTACGGCTACACCTTC. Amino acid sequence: CASSLWGPYGYTF. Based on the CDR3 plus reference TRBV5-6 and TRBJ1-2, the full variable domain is DAGVTQSPTHLIKTRGQQVTLRCSPKSGHDTVSWYQQALGQGPQFIFQYYEEEERQRGNFPDRFSGHQFPNYSSELNVNALLLGDSALYLCASSLWGPYGYTFGSGTRLTVV.

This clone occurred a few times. The CDR3 loop reads CASSLDPSGSSRTDTQYF. The CDR3 DNA follows: TGCGCCAGCAGCTTGGATCCTAGCGGGAGTTCTCGCACAGATACGCAGTATTTT. The chain employs TRBV5-1 and TRBJ2-3; 10 nucleotides line up with TRBD2. The V gene end was trimmed by 0 bases and the J gene end by 1 base; junction bases not matched to a gene: 8. Germline assignment: CDR1 SGHRS and CDR2 YFSETQ. The CDR3 runs 18 residues.

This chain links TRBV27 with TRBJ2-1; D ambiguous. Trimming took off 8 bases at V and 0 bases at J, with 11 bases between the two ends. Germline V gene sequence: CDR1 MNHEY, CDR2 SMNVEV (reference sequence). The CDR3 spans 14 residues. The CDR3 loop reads CASRLGRSYNEQFF. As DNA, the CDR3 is TGTGCCAGCCGCCTCGGCCGCTCCTACAATGAGCAGTTCTTC.

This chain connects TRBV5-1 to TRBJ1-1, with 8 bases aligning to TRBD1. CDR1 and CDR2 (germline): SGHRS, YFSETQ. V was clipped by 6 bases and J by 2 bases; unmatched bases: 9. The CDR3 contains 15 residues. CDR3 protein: CASTPITGGNTEAFF. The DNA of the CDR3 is TGCGCCAGCACGCCTATTACAGGGGGAAACACTGAAGCTTTCTTT.

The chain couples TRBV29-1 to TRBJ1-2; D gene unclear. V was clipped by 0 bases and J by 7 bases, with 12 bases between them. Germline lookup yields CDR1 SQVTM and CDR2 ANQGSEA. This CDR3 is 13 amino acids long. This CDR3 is CSVEEKNYGGYTF. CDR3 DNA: TGCAGCGTTGAAGAAAAGAATTATGGTGGCTACACCTTC.

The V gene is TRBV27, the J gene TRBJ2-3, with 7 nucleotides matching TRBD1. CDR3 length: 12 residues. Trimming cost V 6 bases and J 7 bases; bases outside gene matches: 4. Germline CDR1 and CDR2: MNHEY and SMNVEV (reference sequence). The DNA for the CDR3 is TGTGCCAGCAGCTTACAGGGGAATACGCAGTATTTT. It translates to CASSLQGNTQYF.

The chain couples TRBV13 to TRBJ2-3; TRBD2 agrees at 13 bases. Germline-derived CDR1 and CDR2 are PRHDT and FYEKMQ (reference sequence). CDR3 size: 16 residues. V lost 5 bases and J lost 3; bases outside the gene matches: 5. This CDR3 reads CASSPGGLAGTDTQYF. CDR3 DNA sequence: TGTGCCAGCAGCCCTGGGGGACTAGCGGGGACAGATACGCAGTATTTT.